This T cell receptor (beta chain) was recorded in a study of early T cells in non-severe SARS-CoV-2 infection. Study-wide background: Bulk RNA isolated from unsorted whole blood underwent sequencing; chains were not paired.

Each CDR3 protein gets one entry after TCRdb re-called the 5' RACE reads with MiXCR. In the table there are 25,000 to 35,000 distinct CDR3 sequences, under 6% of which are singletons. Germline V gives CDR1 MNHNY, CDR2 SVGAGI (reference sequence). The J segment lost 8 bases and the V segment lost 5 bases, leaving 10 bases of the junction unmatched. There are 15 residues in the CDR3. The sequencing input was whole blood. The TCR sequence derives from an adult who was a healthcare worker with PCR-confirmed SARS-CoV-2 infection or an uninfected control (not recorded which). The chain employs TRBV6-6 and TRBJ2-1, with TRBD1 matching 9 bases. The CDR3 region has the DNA TGTGCCAGCAGTAAAGACAGGGGGGTTACCGATGAGCAGTTCTTC. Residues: CASSKDRGVTDEQFF.